The clone carrying this T cell receptor beta chain was counted at least ten times. The antigen remains unidentified. V lost 4 bases and J 11 bases, leaving 14 bases between the germline ends. Germline CDR1 reads MDHEN; CDR2 reads SYDVKM. This CDR3 contains 12 residues. This sample stems from a study of shared clonotypes between healthy human individuals. Regarding the study as a whole: On the whole, naive subsets had larger estimated richness than memory subsets had. It was observed that roughly 5.5% of naive CD4 clonotypes were shared across several donors. Among non-shared clonotypes, generation probabilities were lower than among those shared by all four donors.

The table came from immunoSEQ multiplex PCR; TCRdb's copy has only in-frame clones and leaves some out. The table includes roughly 680,000 clones, 72% detected once. All of the donors resided in Nashville, Tennessee, and each was a Caucasian adult. This chain connects TRBV28 to TRBJ1-1; D perhaps matches TRBD1 (6 bases). This receptor was obtained from a woman aged 25 to 45 in good health. The material sequenced was memory CD4+ T cells sorted from blood. The subset here: CD45RA-negative fraction. CDR3 DNA: TGTGCCAGCAGTTCAGATACAGGGAGGGCTTTCTTT. It translates to CASSSDTGRAFF.